Below are 29 T cell receptor beta chains sequenced from a single sample in a study of blood T cell repertoires in COVID-19 (dated by TCRdb to between 2020 and 2021). Preparation of the library involved the immunoSEQ multiplex PCR assay. Here the immuneACCESS table is served through TCRdb, limited to in-frame sequences with V and J called. Missing clones are a known gap in these copies; in checked studies unresolved V genes cover under half, and the rest lacks a known reason. This sample comprises about 170,000 clones, 80% to 90% of them detected only once. Clones ranked in the top ten supply 2.5% to 3% of the sample. The sequenced sample was peripheral blood. These receptors were obtained from an elderly woman with COVID-19, enrolled during active disease.

J is TRBJ2-7 and V is TRBV27, with TRBD1 matching 8 bases. J lost 1 base, V lost 8 bases, and 7 bases had no gene match. This CDR3 region has 14 residues. The germline V gene has CDR1 MNHEY and CDR2 SMNVEV (reference sequence). The CDR3 DNA reads as TGTGCCAGCCGTGGGACAGGAAAATCCTACGAGCAGTACTTC. As protein: CASRGTGKSYEQYF.

J is TRBJ2-2 and V is TRBV14, with 7 bases lining up with TRBD1. This CDR3 has 15 amino acids. The germline CDR1 and CDR2 sequences are SGHDN and FVKESK. V shed 4 bases and J 5 bases; nucleotides not matched to a gene: 7. The CDR3 bases are TGTGCCAGCAGCCCATGGACAGGTGGTACCGGGGAGCTGTTTTTT. Amino acids: CASSPWTGGTGELFF. The variable domain in full, completed from reference TRBV14 and TRBJ2-2, reads EAGVTQFPSHSVIEKGQTVTLRCDPISGHDNLYWYRRVMGKEIKFLLHFVKESKQDESGMPNNRFLAERTGGTYSTLKVQPAELEDSGVYFCASSPWTGGTGELFFGEGSRLTVL.

V and J are TRBV18 and TRBJ1-2, with 7 nucleotides matching TRBD1. The CDR3 is made up of 16 amino acids. V shed 2 bases, J shed 0 bases, and the junction held 6 bases outside the gene matches. The germline V gene encodes CDR1 KGHSH and CDR2 LQKENI. The CDR3 region is CASSPRETGSNYGYTF. The CDR3 nucleotides read TGTGCCAGCTCACCAAGAGAGACAGGGTCTAACTATGGCTACACCTTC.

The V gene is TRBV15, the J gene TRBJ1-4; 7 bases are shared with TRBD1. The V and J ends lost 4 bases and 8 bases, in that order; junction bases with no gene match: 10. This CDR3 region has 15 residues. The V gene's germline CDR1 is LNHNV and CDR2 YYDKDF (reference sequence). This CDR3 reads CATSTTFTTGEKLFF. The CDR3 region has the DNA TGTGCCACCAGCACTACTTTTACGACAGGGGAAAAACTGTTTTTT.

This clone was picked up a small number of times. This chain uses TRBV4-1 with TRBJ2-3; TRBD2 is a possible D gene (6 bases). Germline V gene data show CDR1 as MGHRA and CDR2 as YSYEKL. This CDR3 comprises 16 residues. V was clipped by 4 bases and J by 1 base, with 15 bases between them. For the CDR3, the DNA is TGCGCCAGCAGCCGAGACCTCGGGAGTGGCACAGATACGCAGTATTTT. This encodes CASSRDLGSGTDTQYF.

The rearrangement uses TRBV24-1 and TRBJ2-2; 10 nucleotides align to TRBD1. There are 15 residues in the CDR3. The J segment lost 3 bases and the V segment lost 5 bases, leaving 2 bases of the junction unmatched. Germline values: CDR1 KGHDR, CDR2 SFDVKD. CDR3 loop: CATSAGTGDTGELFF. CDR3 DNA: TGTGCCACCAGTGCCGGGACAGGGGACACCGGGGAGCTGTTTTTT.

The CDR3 nucleotides are TGTGCCAGCACCTCAAAGGGGGTATCCGCCTACAATGAGCAGTTCTTC. Amino acids: CASTSKGVSAYNEQFF. The V call is TRBV27, the J call TRBJ2-1, with D possibly TRBD1 on 6 matching bases. Germline CDR1 is MNHEY and CDR2 is SMNVEV (reference sequence). V was cut by 7 bases and J by 2 bases, with 18 bases left in between. The length of the CDR3 is 16 residues.

This chain links TRBV30 with TRBJ2-7, with D tentatively TRBD2 (5 bases). Trimming removed 7 bases at V and 6 bases at J, with 10 bases between. The CDR3 has 10 amino acids. Germline CDR1 reads GTSNPN; CDR2 reads SVGIG (reference sequence). Written as DNA, the CDR3 is TGTGCCTTGATAGAGGGCGAGCAGTACTTC. Protein: CALIEGEQYF.

This clone was observed a handful of times. The rearrangement links TRBV7-9 to TRBJ1-5; D ambiguous. The CDR3 is 14 residues long. Between the trimmed V and J ends, which lost 3 bases and 3 bases, there was a span of 9 bases. Germline V gene data show CDR1 as SEHNR and CDR2 as FQNEAQ (reference sequence). CDR3 nucleotides: TGTGCCAGCAGCTTCCCGGGTCCCAATCAGCCCCAGCATTTT. Translating it yields CASSFPGPNQPQHF.

The chain is built from TRBV29-1 and TRBJ1-1; TRBD1 agrees at 7 bases. The CDR3 has 15 residues. CDR1 SQVTM and CDR2 ANQGSEA come from the germline V gene. The V segment lost 7 bases and the J segment 3 bases; nucleotides outside the gene matches: 14. The CDR3 DNA reads TGCAGCGCCGAGGCGCCAAGGGGGCTGTACACTGAAGCTTTCTTT. Translated: CSAEAPRGLYTEAFF.

The V and J genes are TRBV2 and TRBJ1-5, with a possible D match to TRBD1 (5 bases). The CDR3 sequence is 15 residues long. Germline V CDR1 and CDR2: SNHLY, FYNNEI. V was cut by 6 bases and J by 1 base, with 13 bases left in between. The CDR3 region has the DNA TGTGCCAGCAGATACGGGACTGTAAGCAATCAGCCCCAGCATTTT. Its translation: CASRYGTVSNQPQHF.

The chain employs TRBV9 and TRBJ1-2; the match to TRBD1 covers 8 bases. This CDR3 is 16 amino acids long. Germline loops: CDR1 SGDLS, CDR2 YYNGEE. The V gene end was trimmed by 0 bases and the J gene end by 4 bases; junction bases not matched to a gene: 8. In DNA form, the CDR3 reads TGTGCCAGCAGCGTAGGTCCAGGGGGCGATAGCTATGGCTACACCTTC. Protein product: CASSVGPGGDSYGYTF.

The V gene is TRBV5-1, the J gene TRBJ2-3, with 9 bases matching TRBD2. J lost 4 bases, V lost 0 bases, and 3 bases had no gene match. The CDR3 contains 15 residues. Looked up from germline, CDR1 is SGHRS and CDR2 is YFSETQ. The chain's CDR3 is CASSLVLAGSDTQYF. In DNA form, the CDR3 reads TGCGCCAGCAGCTTGGTGCTAGCGGGATCAGATACGCAGTATTTT.

The chain recombines TRBV7-3 with TRBJ2-3; D may be TRBD2 (6 bases). Per germline, CDR1 SGHTA and CDR2 FQGTGA. The CDR3 has 16 amino acids. Trimming took 6 bases from V and 2 from J, leaving 18 bases between them. The CDR3 reads CASRSTSGSHTDTQYF. CDR3 DNA sequence: TGTGCCAGCAGGTCGACTAGTGGCTCGCACACAGATACGCAGTATTTT. Full variable domain (outside the CDR3, taken from reference TRBV7-3 and TRBJ2-3): GAGVSQTPSNKVTEKGKYVELRCDPISGHTALYWYRQSLGQGPEFLIYFQGTGAADDSGLPNDRFFAVRPEGSVSTLKIQRTERGDSAVYLCASRSTSGSHTDTQYFGPGTRLTVL.

The V call is TRBV5-4, the J call TRBJ2-4; possibly TRBD2 for D (5 bases). Between the trimmed V and J ends, which lost 5 bases and 6 bases, there was a span of 21 bases. Germline assignment: CDR1 SGHNT and CDR2 YYREEE (reference sequence). There are 16 residues in the CDR3. The CDR3 DNA reads TGTGCCAGCAGGATATTAGGCAGCGGAGTCCCAAACATTCAGTACTTC. The encoded protein is CASRILGSGVPNIQYF.

This chain joins TRBV4-2 and TRBJ2-7; TRBD2 matches 9 bases. Trimming cost V 1 base and J 7 bases; bases outside gene matches: 5. CDR3 length: 14 amino acids. CDR1 LGHNA and CDR2 YNFKEQ come from the germline V gene. CDR3 sequence: CASSQGRTSAEQYF. DNA for the CDR3: TGTGCCAGCAGCCAAGGAAGGACTAGCGCAGAGCAGTACTTC.

The chain links TRBV5-4 to TRBJ2-3; 10 bases are a match to TRBD2. The CDR3 sequence is 17 residues long. Germline V CDR1 and CDR2: SGHNT, YYREEE (reference sequence). The J segment lost 4 bases and the V segment lost 0 bases, leaving 8 bases of the junction unmatched. As DNA, the CDR3 is TGTGCCAGCAGCTTGGGTTTTAGCGGGGGGAAGGCAGATACGCAGTATTTT. As protein: CASSLGFSGGKADTQYF.

This rearrangement joins TRBV6-5 to TRBJ2-5; TRBD2 is a possible D gene (6 bases). Deletions cut 7 bases from V and 1 base from J, with 13 bases between. Looked up from germline, CDR1 is MNHEY and CDR2 is SVGAGI. This CDR3 contains 14 residues. The CDR3 spells CASNPRGFQETQYF. The CDR3 region has the DNA TGTGCCAGCAACCCTCGGGGGTTCCAAGAGACCCAGTACTTC.

This rearrangement joins TRBV27 to TRBJ2-1; D possibly corresponds to TRBD2 (5 bases). CDR3 length: 14 residues. Germline V lookup: CDR1 MNHEY, CDR2 SMNVEV (reference sequence). V was shortened by 4 bases and J by 4 bases, with 11 bases between the two germline ends. CDR3 DNA: TGTGCCAGCAGTTCCTACGGCGGGTACAATGAGCAGTTCTTC. Its protein is CASSSYGGYNEQFF.

This clone was detected a few times. This chain uses TRBV10-1 with TRBJ1-1, with D tentatively TRBD1 (5 bases). V was cut by 0 bases and J by 10 bases, with 12 bases left in between. This CDR3 is built from 13 residues. The germline V gene has CDR1 WNHNN and CDR2 SYGVQD (reference sequence). CDR3 sequence: CASSESAGWGAFF. CDR3 DNA: TGCGCCAGCAGTGAGTCGGCAGGGTGGGGAGCTTTCTTT.

The table lists this clone with a few counts. The V call is TRBV6-4, the J call TRBJ1-6, with D possibly matching TRBD1 (6 bases). Trimming took 6 bases from V and 6 from J, leaving 12 bases between them. The CDR3 totals 14 residues. Germline CDR1 MRHNA, CDR2 SNTAGT. This chain's CDR3 is CASSQQGLNSPLHF. DNA of the CDR3: TGTGCCAGCAGCCAACAGGGCCTTAATTCACCCCTCCACTTT.

The chain combines TRBV6-6 with TRBJ1-5, with a possible D match to TRBD1 (5 bases). The germline V and J ends were trimmed by 5 bases and 2 bases, with 13 bases remaining between them. The CDR3 has 15 amino acids. The germline V gene encodes CDR1 MNHNY and CDR2 SVGAGI (reference sequence). CDR3 region: CASSLQGIGNQPQHF. The CDR3 DNA reads TGTGCCAGCAGTCTTCAGGGAATAGGCAATCAGCCCCAGCATTTT.

The rearrangement uses TRBV24-1 and TRBJ2-1; 7 bases align to TRBD1. CDR3 length: 18 amino acids. Germline values: CDR1 KGHDR, CDR2 SFDVKD. V gave up 3 bases and J gave up 0 bases; unmatched junction bases: 10. CDR3 in amino acids: CATSDPKTGIHSYNEQFF. The CDR3 bases are TGTGCCACCAGTGATCCGAAGACAGGGATTCACTCCTACAATGAGCAGTTCTTC.

J is TRBJ2-2 and V is TRBV19; 16 bases match TRBD2. Germline V lookup: CDR1 LNHDA, CDR2 SQIVND (reference sequence). Trimming took 6 bases from V and 5 from J; bases not matched to a gene: 12. The CDR3 sequence is 19 residues long. The CDR3 loop is CASSRTGTSGRAKTGELFF. Written as DNA, the CDR3 is TGTGCCAGTAGCAGGACAGGGACTAGCGGGAGGGCTAAGACCGGGGAGCTGTTTTTT. The variable domain in full, with the rest retrieved from reference TRBV19 and TRBJ2-2, is DGGITQSPKYLFRKEGQNVTLSCEQNLNHDAMYWYRQDPGQGLRLIYYSQIVNDFQKGDIAEGYSVSREKKESFPLTVTSAQKNPTAFYLCASSRTGTSGRAKTGELFFGEGSRLTVL.

As DNA, the CDR3 is TGTGCCAGCAGGGGACAGACCTATACGAACACCGGGGAGCTGTTTTTT. Amino acids: CASRGQTYTNTGELFF. J is TRBJ2-2 and V is TRBV27, with 7 nucleotides matching TRBD1. The ends lost 6 bases at V and 0 bases at J; junction bases unmatched: 7. Per germline, CDR1 MNHEY and CDR2 SMNVEV (reference sequence). There are 16 residues in the CDR3.

This clone has only one observation. V usage is TRBV5-1 and J usage is TRBJ2-1, with 8 bases aligning to TRBD2. The J segment lost 3 bases and the V segment lost 7 bases, leaving 3 bases of the junction unmatched. The CDR3 spans 13 residues. The germline V gene encodes CDR1 SGHRS and CDR2 YFSETQ. The CDR3 DNA reads as TGCGCCAGCGATAGCGGGAACTACAATGAGCAGTTCTTC. Encoded protein: CASDSGNYNEQFF.

This chain uses TRBV7-2 with TRBJ2-2; 11 positions match TRBD2. V shed 2 bases and J 6 bases; nucleotides not matched to a gene: 5. Germline V CDR1 and CDR2: SGHTA, FQGNSA. This CDR3 has 16 amino acids. The CDR3 loop reads CASSLPSGRLSGELFF. CDR3 DNA sequence: TGTGCCAGCAGCTTACCTAGCGGGAGGTTGTCCGGGGAGCTGTTTTTT. The full variable domain, with the rest looked up from reference TRBV7-2 and TRBJ2-2, is GAGVSQSPSNKVTEKGKDVELRCDPISGHTALYWYRQSLGQGLEFLIYFQGNSAPDKSGLPSDRFSAERTGGSVSTLTIQRTQQEDSAVYLCASSLPSGRLSGELFFGEGSRLTVL.

The chain is built from TRBV19 and TRBJ2-7; D remains ambiguous. V dropped 6 bases and J dropped 1 base, with 10 bases sitting between them. CDR1 and CDR2 from the germline V gene are LNHDA and SQIVND (reference sequence). The length of the CDR3 is 13 residues. CDR3 in DNA: TGTGCCAGTAGCCAGCCGGGTTCCTACGAGCAGTACTTC. Amino acids: CASSQPGSYEQYF.

This chain links TRBV5-1 with TRBJ2-5; tentative D call: TRBD1 (7 bases). Trimming cost V 2 bases and J 5 bases, with 13 bases left between them. The germline V gene encodes CDR1 SGHRS and CDR2 YFSETQ. The CDR3 has 14 residues. CDR3 sequence (DNA): TGCGCCAGCAGCTTTGGACAGGCGGGGGAGACCCAGTACTTC. It is translated as CASSFGQAGETQYF.